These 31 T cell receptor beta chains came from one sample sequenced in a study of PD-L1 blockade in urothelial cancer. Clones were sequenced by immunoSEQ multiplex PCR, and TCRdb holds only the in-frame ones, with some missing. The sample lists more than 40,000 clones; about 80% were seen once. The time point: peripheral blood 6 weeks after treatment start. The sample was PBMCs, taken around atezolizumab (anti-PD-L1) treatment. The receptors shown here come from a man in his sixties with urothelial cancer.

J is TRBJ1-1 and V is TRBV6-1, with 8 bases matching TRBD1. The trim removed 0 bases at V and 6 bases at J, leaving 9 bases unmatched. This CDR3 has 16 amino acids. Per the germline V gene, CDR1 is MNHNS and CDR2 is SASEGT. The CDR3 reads CASSEAHAGGLAEAFF. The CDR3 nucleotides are TGTGCCAGCAGTGAAGCGCACGCAGGGGGCCTTGCTGAAGCTTTCTTT.

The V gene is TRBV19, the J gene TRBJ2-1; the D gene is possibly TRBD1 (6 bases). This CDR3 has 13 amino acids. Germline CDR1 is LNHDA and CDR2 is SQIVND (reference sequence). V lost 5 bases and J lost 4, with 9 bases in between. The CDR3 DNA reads TGTGCCAGTAGTCCGGACAGTTACAATGAGCAGTTCTTC. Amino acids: CASSPDSYNEQFF. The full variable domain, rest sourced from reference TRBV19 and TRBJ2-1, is DGGITQSPKYLFRKEGQNVTLSCEQNLNHDAMYWYRQDPGQGLRLIYYSQIVNDFQKGDIAEGYSVSREKKESFPLTVTSAQKNPTAFYLCASSPDSYNEQFFGPGTRLTVL.

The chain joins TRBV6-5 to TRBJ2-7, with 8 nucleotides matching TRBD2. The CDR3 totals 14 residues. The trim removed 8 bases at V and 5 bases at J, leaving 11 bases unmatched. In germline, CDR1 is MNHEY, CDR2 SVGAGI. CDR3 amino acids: CASRREGPEDEQYF. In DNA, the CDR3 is TGTGCCAGCCGACGGGAGGGGCCTGAGGACGAGCAGTACTTC.

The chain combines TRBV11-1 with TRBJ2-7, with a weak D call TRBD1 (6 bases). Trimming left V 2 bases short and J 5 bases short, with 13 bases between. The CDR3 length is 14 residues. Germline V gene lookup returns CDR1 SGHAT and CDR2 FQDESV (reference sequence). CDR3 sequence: CASSLTRGMNEQYF. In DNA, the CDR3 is TGTGCCAGCAGCTTAACCAGGGGCATGAACGAGCAGTACTTC.

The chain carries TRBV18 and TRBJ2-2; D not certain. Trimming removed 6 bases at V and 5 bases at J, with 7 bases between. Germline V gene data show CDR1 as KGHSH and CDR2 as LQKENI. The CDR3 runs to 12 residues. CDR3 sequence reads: CASSPTTGELFF. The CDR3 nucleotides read TGTGCCAGCTCCCCCACTACCGGGGAGCTGTTTTTT.

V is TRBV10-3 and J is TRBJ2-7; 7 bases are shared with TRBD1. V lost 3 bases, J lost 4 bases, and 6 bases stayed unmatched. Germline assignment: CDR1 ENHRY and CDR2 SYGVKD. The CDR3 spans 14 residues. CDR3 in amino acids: CAISDLKGAYEQYF. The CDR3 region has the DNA TGTGCCATCAGTGATCTTAAGGGGGCATACGAGCAGTACTTC.

CDR3 amino acids: CASSELAGALTDTQYF. DNA of the CDR3: TGTGCCAGCAGTGAACTAGCGGGGGCCCTCACAGATACGCAGTATTTT. V usage is TRBV2 and J usage is TRBJ2-3; 10 nucleotides line up with TRBD2. CDR3 length: 16 residues. CDR1 SNHLY and CDR2 FYNNEI come from the germline V gene. The junction had 4 bases not matched to a gene; V was cut back by 2 bases and J by 2 bases.

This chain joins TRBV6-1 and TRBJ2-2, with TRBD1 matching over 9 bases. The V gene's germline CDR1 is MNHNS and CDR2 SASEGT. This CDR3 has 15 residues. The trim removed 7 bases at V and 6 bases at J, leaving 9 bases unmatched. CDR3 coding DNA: TGTGCCAGCAAGACCCCGGGACAGGGTCCCGGGGAGCTGTTTTTT. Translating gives CASKTPGQGPGELFF.

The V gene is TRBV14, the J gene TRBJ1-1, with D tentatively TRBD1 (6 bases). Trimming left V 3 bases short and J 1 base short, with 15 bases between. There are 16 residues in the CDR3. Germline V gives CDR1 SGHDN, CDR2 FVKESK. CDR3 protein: CASSHYQGPTNTEAFF. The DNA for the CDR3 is TGTGCCAGCAGCCATTATCAGGGGCCTACGAACACTGAAGCTTTCTTT.

CDR3 amino acids: CASSTGGGMETQYF. The DNA for the CDR3 is TGTGCCAGCAGTACAGGGGGCGGGATGGAGACCCAGTACTTC. The rearrangement joins TRBV6-1 to TRBJ2-5; the match to TRBD1 covers 9 bases. This CDR3 is built from 14 residues. The ends lost 5 bases at V and 5 bases at J; junction bases unmatched: 6. Germline CDR1 and CDR2: MNHNS and SASEGT.

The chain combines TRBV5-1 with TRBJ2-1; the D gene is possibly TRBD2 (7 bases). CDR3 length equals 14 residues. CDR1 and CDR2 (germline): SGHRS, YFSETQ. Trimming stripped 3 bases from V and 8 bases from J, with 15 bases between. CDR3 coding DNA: TGCGCCAGCAGCTCGGGGGGCGGAGGGGATGAGCAGTTCTTC. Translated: CASSSGGGGDEQFF. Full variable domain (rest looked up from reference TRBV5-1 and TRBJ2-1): KAGVTQTPRYLIKTRGQQVTLSCSPISGHRSVSWYQQTPGQGLQFLFEYFSETQRNKGNFPGRFSGRQFSNSRSEMNVSTLELGDSALYLCASSSGGGGDEQFFGPGTRLTVL.

Written as DNA, the CDR3 is TGCGCCAGCAGCTTGGGACAGGATGGAGTGACCCAGTACTTC. Its protein is CASSLGQDGVTQYF. V and J are TRBV5-1 and TRBJ2-5; TRBD1 might be the D (6 bases). The CDR3 contains 14 residues. The germline V gene encodes CDR1 SGHRS and CDR2 YFSETQ. Trimming took off 0 bases at V and 7 bases at J, with 13 bases between the two ends. Full variable domain (rest looked up from reference TRBV5-1 and TRBJ2-5): KAGVTQTPRYLIKTRGQQVTLSCSPISGHRSVSWYQQTPGQGLQFLFEYFSETQRNKGNFPGRFSGRQFSNSRSEMNVSTLELGDSALYLCASSLGQDGVTQYFGPGTRLLVL.

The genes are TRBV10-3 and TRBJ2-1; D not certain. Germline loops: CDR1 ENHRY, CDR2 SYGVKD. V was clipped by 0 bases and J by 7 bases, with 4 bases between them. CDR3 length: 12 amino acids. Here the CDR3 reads CAISESSNEQFF. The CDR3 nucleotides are TGTGCCATCAGTGAGTCGTCTAATGAGCAGTTCTTC.

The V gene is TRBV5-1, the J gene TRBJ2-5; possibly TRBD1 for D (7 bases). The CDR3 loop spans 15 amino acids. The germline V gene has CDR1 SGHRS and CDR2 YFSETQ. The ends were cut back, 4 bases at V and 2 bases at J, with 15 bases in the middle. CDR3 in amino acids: CASSGTTGTQETQYF. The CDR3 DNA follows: TGCGCCAGCAGCGGGACGACAGGGACTCAAGAGACCCAGTACTTC.

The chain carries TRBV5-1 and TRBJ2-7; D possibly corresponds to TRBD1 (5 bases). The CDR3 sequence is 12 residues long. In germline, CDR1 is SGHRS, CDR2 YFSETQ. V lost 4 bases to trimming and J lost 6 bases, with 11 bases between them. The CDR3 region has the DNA TGCGCCAGCAGCCCGGACACAGGCGAGCAGTACTTC. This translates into CASSPDTGEQYF.

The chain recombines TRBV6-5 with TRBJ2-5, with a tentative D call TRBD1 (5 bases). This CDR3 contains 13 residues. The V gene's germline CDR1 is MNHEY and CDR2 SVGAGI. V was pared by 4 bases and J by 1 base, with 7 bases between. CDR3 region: CASSSTVQETQYF. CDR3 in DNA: TGTGCCAGCAGTTCGACAGTCCAAGAGACCCAGTACTTC.

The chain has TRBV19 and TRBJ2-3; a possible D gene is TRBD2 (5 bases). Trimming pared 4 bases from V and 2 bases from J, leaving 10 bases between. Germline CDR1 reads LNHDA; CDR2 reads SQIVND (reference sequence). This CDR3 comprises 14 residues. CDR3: CASSKGAYTDTQYF. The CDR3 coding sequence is TGTGCCAGTAGTAAGGGAGCTTACACAGATACGCAGTATTTT.

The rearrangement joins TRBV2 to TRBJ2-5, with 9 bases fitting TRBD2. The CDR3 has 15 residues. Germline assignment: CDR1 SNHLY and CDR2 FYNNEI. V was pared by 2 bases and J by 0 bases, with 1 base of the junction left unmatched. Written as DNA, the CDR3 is TGTGCCAGCAGTGAAAGCGGGGGGAACCAAGAGACCCAGTACTTC. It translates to CASSESGGNQETQYF. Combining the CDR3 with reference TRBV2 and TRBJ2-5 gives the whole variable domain EPEVTQTPSHQVTQMGQEVILRCVPISNHLYFYWYRQILGQKVEFLVSFYNNEISEKSEIFDDQFSVERPDGSNFTLKIRSTKLEDSAMYFCASSESGGNQETQYFGPGTRLLVL.

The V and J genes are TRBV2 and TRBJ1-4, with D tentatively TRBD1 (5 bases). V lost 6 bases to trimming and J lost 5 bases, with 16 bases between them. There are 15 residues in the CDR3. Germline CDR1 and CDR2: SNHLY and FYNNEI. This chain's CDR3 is CASRDKGILNEKLFF. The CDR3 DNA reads TGTGCCAGCAGGGATAAGGGGATCCTGAATGAAAAACTGTTTTTT.

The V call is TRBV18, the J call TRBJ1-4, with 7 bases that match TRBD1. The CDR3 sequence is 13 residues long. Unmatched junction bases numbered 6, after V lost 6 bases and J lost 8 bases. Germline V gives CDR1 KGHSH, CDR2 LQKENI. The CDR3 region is CASSLTGVEKLFF. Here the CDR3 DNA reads TGTGCCAGCTCGCTTACAGGGGTCGAAAAACTGTTTTTT.

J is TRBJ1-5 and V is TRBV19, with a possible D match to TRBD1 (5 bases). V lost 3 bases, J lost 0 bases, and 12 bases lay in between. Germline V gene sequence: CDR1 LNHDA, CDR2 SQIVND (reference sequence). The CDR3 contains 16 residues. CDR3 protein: CASSIGSGISNQPQHF. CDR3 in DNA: TGTGCCAGTAGTATTGGATCAGGGATTAGCAATCAGCCCCAGCATTTT.

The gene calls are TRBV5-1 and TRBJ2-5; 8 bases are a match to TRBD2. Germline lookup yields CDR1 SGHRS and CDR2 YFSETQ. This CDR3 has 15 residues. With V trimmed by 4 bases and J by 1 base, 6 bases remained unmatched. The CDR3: CASSTPGLGQETQYF. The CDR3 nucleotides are TGCGCCAGCAGCACCCCGGGACTAGGCCAAGAGACCCAGTACTTC.

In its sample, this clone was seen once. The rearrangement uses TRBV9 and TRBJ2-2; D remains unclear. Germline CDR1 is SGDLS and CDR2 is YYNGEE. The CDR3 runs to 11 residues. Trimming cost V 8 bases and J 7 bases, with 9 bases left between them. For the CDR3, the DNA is TGTGCCAGAGGAGTTCTCGGGGAGCTGTTTTTT. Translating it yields CARGVLGELFF. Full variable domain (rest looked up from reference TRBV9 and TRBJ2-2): DSGVTQTPKHLITATGQRVTLRCSPRSGDLSVYWYQQSLDQGLQFLIQYYNGEERAKGNILERFSAQQFPDLHSELNLSSLELGDSALYFCARGVLGELFFGEGSRLTVL.

CDR3 loop: CASRDVSGDNSPLHF. The CDR3 DNA sequence: TGTGCCAGCAGAGATGTGTCCGGGGATAATTCACCCCTCCACTTT. The rearrangement joins TRBV6-5 to TRBJ1-6; the D is unclear. Trimming removed 6 bases from V and 5 bases from J, with 14 bases in between. Per the germline V gene, CDR1 is MNHEY and CDR2 is SVGAGI. The CDR3 is 15 amino acids.

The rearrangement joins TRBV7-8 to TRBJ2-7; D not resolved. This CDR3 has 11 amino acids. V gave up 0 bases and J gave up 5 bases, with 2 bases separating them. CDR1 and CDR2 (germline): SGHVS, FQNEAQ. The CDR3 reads CASSLADEQYF. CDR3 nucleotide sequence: TGTGCCAGCAGCTTAGCCGACGAGCAGTACTTC.

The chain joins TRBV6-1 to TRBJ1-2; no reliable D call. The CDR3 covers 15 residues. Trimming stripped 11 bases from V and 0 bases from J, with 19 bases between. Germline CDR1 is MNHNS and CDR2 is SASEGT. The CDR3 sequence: CASRGKGPPNYGYTF. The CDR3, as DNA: TGTGCCTCCCGGGGTAAGGGCCCTCCTAACTATGGCTACACCTTC.

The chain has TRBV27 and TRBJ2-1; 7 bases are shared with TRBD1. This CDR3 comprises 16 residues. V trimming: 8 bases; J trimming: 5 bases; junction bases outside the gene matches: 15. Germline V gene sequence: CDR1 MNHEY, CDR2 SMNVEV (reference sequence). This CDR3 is CASPVGRQGFNNEQFF. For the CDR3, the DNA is TGTGCCAGCCCCGTTGGGAGACAGGGATTCAACAATGAGCAGTTCTTC.

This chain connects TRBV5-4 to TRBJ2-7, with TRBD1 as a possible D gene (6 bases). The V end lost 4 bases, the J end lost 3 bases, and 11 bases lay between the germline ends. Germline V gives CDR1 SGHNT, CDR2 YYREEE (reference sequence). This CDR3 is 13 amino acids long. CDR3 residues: CASSRDNGYEQYF. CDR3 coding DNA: TGTGCCAGCAGCCGGGACAACGGCTACGAGCAGTACTTC.

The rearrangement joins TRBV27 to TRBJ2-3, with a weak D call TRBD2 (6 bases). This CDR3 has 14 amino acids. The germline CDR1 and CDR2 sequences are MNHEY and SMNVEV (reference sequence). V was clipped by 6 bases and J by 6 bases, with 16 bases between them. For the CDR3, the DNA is TGTGCCAGCAGCTCGGTCCCCGGAGGGGATACGCAGTATTTT. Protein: CASSSVPGGDTQYF.

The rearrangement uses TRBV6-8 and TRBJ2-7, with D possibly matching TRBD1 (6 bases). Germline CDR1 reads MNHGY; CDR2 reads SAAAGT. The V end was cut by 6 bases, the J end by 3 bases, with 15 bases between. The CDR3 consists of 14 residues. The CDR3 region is CASSFTGHGYEQYF. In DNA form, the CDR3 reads TGTGCCAGCAGCTTTACGGGACACGGCTACGAGCAGTACTTC.

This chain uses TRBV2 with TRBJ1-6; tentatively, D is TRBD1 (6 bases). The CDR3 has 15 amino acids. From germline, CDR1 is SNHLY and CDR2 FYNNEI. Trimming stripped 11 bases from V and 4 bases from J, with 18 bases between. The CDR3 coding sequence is TGTGCCTCTCGTCAAGAGGGGACATATAATTCACCCCTCCACTTT. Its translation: CASRQEGTYNSPLHF.